Listed here is a single T cell receptor (beta chain). The sample is drawn from a study of blood T cell repertoires in COVID-19. Study context: From the United States, Italy and Spain came samples of acute and convalescent COVID-19.

Followed over time, Seattle patients had been enrolled while infection was active. How the authors handled the data: Scientists estimated how many nucleated cells there were by amplifying reference gene primers. TCRdb's copy holds only in-frame clones and misses some; the assay was immunoSEQ multiplex PCR. Clone size and the V and J calls come from that table; the DNA yielded D and trimming. The profile shows 150,000 to 200,000 clones, about four fifths of them singletons. In germline, CDR1 is SGHVS, CDR2 FNYEAQ. V dropped 0 bases and J dropped 3; count of bases not matched to a gene: 10. This CDR3 comprises 17 residues.

The rearrangement links TRBV7-6 to TRBJ1-2, with 7 bases that match TRBD1. The sequenced material came from peripheral blood. This TCR was sampled from a woman at least 80 years old with COVID-19, enrolled during active disease. CDR3 in amino acids: CASSLAPIKTGDYGYTF. CDR3 DNA: TGTGCCAGCAGCTTAGCCCCTATAAAAACAGGGGACTATGGCTACACCTTC.